The rows below give T cell receptor beta chains drawn from one sample of a study of T cell responses to AZD1222 COVID-19 vaccine. Clones were read by immunoSEQ multiplex PCR, and TCRdb kept only the in-frame ones, dropping some. The profile shows 100,000 to 150,000 clones, about nine tenths of them singletons. Sequenced here: peripheral blood, sampled on day 0 of AZD1222 vaccination. The receptors here all came from an adult in good health. CDR3s include the opening cysteine and the closing phenylalanine or tryptophan. Each record gives: V gene, clone size, D gene, J gene, CDR3 DNA, CDR3 protein. The D gene is left open where the match is weak. Rows may omit the clone size; those that give it use once, few, many or a size class.

>TRBV5-1|once|TRBD1|TRBJ2-3
TGCGCCAGCAGCCCTGGACAGGTTAGCACAGATACGCAGTATTTT
CASSPGQVSTDTQYF
>TRBV9|-|-|TRBJ2-3
TGTGCCAGCAGCGTAGGGAGGGCAGAAAGCACAGATACGCAGTATTTT
CASSVGRAESTDTQYF
>TRBV5-1|-|-|TRBJ2-2
TGCGCCAGCAGCTTGACAGCTAAAGGGACCGGGGAGCTGTTTTTT
CASSLTAKGTGELFF
>TRBV10-3|-|-|TRBJ1-2
TGTGCCATCGAAAGAGTCCCCAACTATGGCTACACCTTC
CAIERVPNYGYTF
>TRBV7-3|-|-|TRBJ2-2
TGTGCCAGCAGCTCGTCAGTGGCCGGGGAGCTGTTTTTT
CASSSSVAGELFF
>TRBV7-9|-|-|TRBJ2-7
TGTGCCAGCAGCAATTTGGGTTACTCCTACGAGCAGTACTTC
CASSNLGYSYEQYF
>TRBV4-1|-|-|TRBJ2-7
TGCGCCAGCAGCCAAGAAAAGGGGTACGAGCAGTACTTC
CASSQEKGYEQYF
>TRBV28|-|TRBD2|TRBJ2-7
TGTGCCAGCAGCTCACTAGCGGGGTTTTCGTTCGAGCAGTACTTC
CASSSLAGFSFEQYF
>TRBV29-1|-|TRBD1|TRBJ2-7
TGCAGCGTTGAATCGACAGGGGAGTCCTACGAGCAGTACTTC
CSVESTGESYEQYF
>TRBV9|-|-|TRBJ2-7
TGTGCCAGCAGCCTCCGCGGGGGACAGGCGGCGGGGGAGCAGTACTTC
CASSLRGGQAAGEQYF
>TRBV5-3|-|-|TRBJ1-5
TGTGCCAGAAGCTTGTATCAGCCCCAGCATTTT
CARSLYQPQHF
>TRBV11-2|few|-|TRBJ2-3
TGTGCCAGCAGCCGGTGGGCGGATACGCAGTATTTT
CASSRWADTQYF
>TRBV5-5|-|-|TRBJ2-7
TGTGCCAGCAGCCAACATATAACAGGGATCTACGAGCAGTACTTC
CASSQHITGIYEQYF
>TRBV7-2|-|-|TRBJ1-1
TGTGCCAGCAGCTTACCCCCCTTGAACACTGAAGCTTTCTTT
CASSLPPLNTEAFF
>TRBV2|-|-|TRBJ1-5
TGTGCCAGCCGTCGGGATTATAGCAATCAGCCCCAGCATTTT
CASRRDYSNQPQHF
>TRBV2|-|-|TRBJ1-2
TGTGCCAGCAGATTGACAGGAACTAACTATGGCTACACCTTC
CASRLTGTNYGYTF
>TRBV30|-|-|TRBJ2-2
TGTGCCCGGGTTACGACCGGGGAGCTGTTTTTT
CARVTTGELFF
>TRBV28|-|-|TRBJ2-6
TGTGCCAGCAGACGCCGGGACATAGTTCCTGGGGCCAACGTCCTGACTTTC
CASRRRDIVPGANVLTF
>TRBV5-1|once|TRBD2|TRBJ2-2
TGCGCCAGCAGCTTGGGCGGGCGGGGGGGCCGGAACACCGGGGAGCTGTTTTTT
CASSLGGRGGRNTGELFF
>TRBV28|once|-|TRBJ1-3
TGTGCCAGCAGTCCCCCCACAATCTCTGGAAACACCATATATTTT
CASSPPTISGNTIYF
>TRBV11-1|-|TRBD1|TRBJ2-4
TGTGCCAGCAGCCGGGACAGAGAAAACATTCAGTACTTC
CASSRDRENIQYF
>TRBV18|-|-|TRBJ2-7
TGTGCCAGCTCAAACGCCGGACAGAACTACGAGCAGTACTTC
CASSNAGQNYEQYF
>TRBV28|-|-|TRBJ1-5
TGTGCCAGCAGTGGAATACAGGGTAGCAATCAGCCCCAGCATTTT
CASSGIQGSNQPQHF
>TRBV6-5|-|-|TRBJ2-7
TGTGCCAGCAGTCTACACGGGCTCACCTACGAGCAGTACTTC
CASSLHGLTYEQYF
>TRBV7-2|-|-|TRBJ2-7
TGTGCCAGCAGCCCAGGACTAAACTCCTACGAGCAGTACTTC
CASSPGLNSYEQYF
>TRBV2|-|-|TRBJ1-6
TGTGCCAGCAGTGGGCCCAATTTGGATTCACCCCTCCACTTT
CASSGPNLDSPLHF
>TRBV3-1/TRBV3-2|-|-|TRBJ1-6
TGTGCCAGCAGCCAAGATCCCAGGAGTAATTCACCCCTCCACTTT
CASSQDPRSNSPLHF
>TRBV12-3/TRBV12-4|-|-|TRBJ1-6
TGTGCCAGCAACACTCGGGGTAATTCACCCCTCCACTTT
CASNTRGNSPLHF
>TRBV10-1|-|-|TRBJ1-6
TGCGCCAGTATTCCGACGACATCACCCCTCCACTTT
CASIPTTSPLHF
>TRBV5-1|-|TRBD2|TRBJ2-7
TGCGCCAGCAGCTCGACGACTAGCGGGGCATCCTACGAGCAGTACTTC
CASSSTTSGASYEQYF
>TRBV4-1|-|-|TRBJ1-5
TGCGCCAGCAGCCAAGATAGTCGCAATCAGCCCCAGCATTTT
CASSQDSRNQPQHF
>TRBV6-5|once|-|TRBJ1-3
TGTGCCAGCAGTTACTCTGAGGGTTACTCTGGAAACACCATATATTTT
CASSYSEGYSGNTIYF
>TRBV7-2|-|-|TRBJ2-5
TGTGCCAGCAGCTCGCGGGCCCCTCTTGTGGGGGGGACCCAGTACTTC
CASSSRAPLVGGTQYF
>TRBV9|-|TRBD2|TRBJ2-4
TGTGCCAGCAGCCCTAGCGGGGGGCCCTTAATTCAGTACTTC
CASSPSGGPLIQYF
>TRBV7-6|-|-|TRBJ2-5
TGTGCCAGCAGCTTAGCCAGGGATGAGACCCAGTACTTC
CASSLARDETQYF
>TRBV28|-|-|TRBJ2-7
TGTGCCAGCAGTAGAATCGGGCCCTACGAGCAGTACTTC
CASSRIGPYEQYF
>TRBV14|-|-|TRBJ2-7
TGTGCCAGCAGCCATAGAGTGGGGCTTTCCTACGAGCAGTACTTC
CASSHRVGLSYEQYF
>TRBV18|-|-|TRBJ1-4
TGTGCCAGCTCACCCAACCGGGACACCTATAGCAATGAAAAACTGTTTTTT
CASSPNRDTYSNEKLFF
>TRBV6-5|once|-|TRBJ2-5
TGTGCCAGCAGTAGGGGCGAGACCCAGTACTTC
CASSRGETQYF
>TRBV27|-|-|TRBJ2-4
TGTGCCAGCAGTTTAGGGGTCAGAAACATTCAGTACTTC
CASSLGVRNIQYF
>TRBV29-1|-|-|TRBJ2-3
TGCAGCGTTGGATCCCGCCTCGCCACGCAGTATTTT
CSVGSRLATQYF
>TRBV10-3|-|-|TRBJ1-1
TGTGCCTCCCGGGGGGGGGCTGAAGCTTTCTTT
CASRGGAEAFF
>TRBV28|-|-|TRBJ2-7
TGTGCCAGCGGCCAAGTATCCCCCTACGAGCAGTACTTC
CASGQVSPYEQYF
>TRBV30|-|-|TRBJ1-2
TGTGCCTGGAGCGGGGGAGTTAACTATGGCTACACCTTC
CAWSGGVNYGYTF
>TRBV28|few|TRBD2|TRBJ2-3
TGTGCCAGCAGTTGGTGGACTAGCGGGGGACGCACAGATACGCAGTATTTT
CASSWWTSGGRTDTQYF
>TRBV7-9|-|TRBD1|TRBJ1-2
TGTGCCAGCAGCGACTTACCGGGACAGGGGATTGGCGGCTACACCTTC
CASSDLPGQGIGGYTF
>TRBV12-3/TRBV12-4|-|-|TRBJ2-1
TGTGCCAGCAGTTTAGTGGGGGCACGGGAGCAGTTCTTC
CASSLVGAREQFF
>TRBV7-3|once|-|TRBJ1-1
TGTGCCAGCAGCCTGCGAGAGCGAACTGAAGCTTTCTTT
CASSLRERTEAFF
>TRBV3-1/TRBV3-2|-|TRBD1|TRBJ1-3
TGTGCCAGCAGCCAAGCATACACAGGCAGGGGGTCTGGAAACACCATATATTTT
CASSQAYTGRGSGNTIYF
>TRBV5-4|-|-|TRBJ1-1
TGTGCCAGCAGGCTTAGGGGAAAGATAGGCACTGAAGCTTTCTTT
CASRLRGKIGTEAFF
>TRBV5-1|once|TRBD1|TRBJ1-1
TGCGCCAGCAGCTTGGGGGACAGGATGAACACTGAAGCTTTCTTT
CASSLGDRMNTEAFF
>TRBV7-9|-|TRBD1|TRBJ1-2
TGTGCCAGCAGCACGTGGACAGGGAACCATGGCTACACCTTC
CASSTWTGNHGYTF
>TRBV24-1|-|-|TRBJ2-2
TGTGCCACCAGTGATGTGGACAGCACCGGGGAGCTGTTTTTT
CATSDVDSTGELFF
>TRBV28|-|-|TRBJ1-2
TGTGCCAGCAGTTCGACAGTTTCCTATGGCTACACCTTC
CASSSTVSYGYTF